This TCR beta chain was sequenced during a study of a mutant IDH1 vaccine in newly diagnosed glioma. Looking at the study overall: Vaccination started 4-6 weeks after radiotherapy alone, or with temozolomide cycles. It was radiotherapy, temozolomide, or both that patients received previously, with most receiving both.

By frequency in the sample, this clone is medium-sized (0.01 to 0.1%). Its target is not known. With 5 bases clipped from V and 7 bases from J, the junction kept 16 bases outside the gene matches. Looked up from germline, CDR1 is SEHNR and CDR2 is FQNEAQ (reference sequence). The CDR3 length is 17 residues. Profiling relied on immunoSEQ multiplex PCR, and the TCRdb table lists in-frame clones only, not all of them. The data show under 50,000 clones, around 89% seen once. Whole-study findings and limits: Apparently, pseudoprogression bore no relation to changes among the top peripheral T cell clonotypes.

The time point denotes: week 35, safety follow-up. Every vaccine dose comprised 300 ug of mutant IDH1 20-mer peptide plus topical imiquimod. Each patient was administered eight vaccinations, scheduled in weeks 1, 3, 5, 7, 11, 15, 19 and 23. This clonotype was sampled from a woman in her 40s with glioma. The sequencing here drew on PBMCs, taken from a glioma patient whose treatment included an IDH1 peptide vaccine. The chain couples TRBV7-9 to TRBJ2-2; 7 positions match TRBD2. The CDR3 sequence is CASSPSRLAGVGGELFF. Here the CDR3 DNA reads TGTGCCAGCAGCCCCTCCAGATTGGCGGGAGTTGGCGGGGAGCTGTTTTTT. Based on the CDR3 plus reference TRBV7-9 and TRBJ2-2, the full variable domain is DTGVSQNPRHKITKRGQNVTFRCDPISEHNRLYWYRQTLGQGPEFLTYFQNEAQLEKSRLLSDRFSAERPKGSFSTLEIQRTEQGDSAMYLCASSPSRLAGVGGELFFGEGSRLTVL.